The next 9 T cell receptor beta chains were all read from a single sample in a study of OX40 agonist ivuxolimab in advanced cancers. Only in-frame clones appear in the TCRdb table, and some are missing; sequencing was by immunoSEQ multiplex PCR. The sample holds around 10,000 clones; around 80% are singletons and the top ten take about 20%. Sequencing was performed on CD4+ or CD8+ T cells sorted from blood, taken in a trial of the OX40 agonist ivuxolimab. The receptors here all came from an adult with an advanced solid tumor such as melanoma, head and neck, liver or kidney cancer.

The V call is TRBV5-1, the J call TRBJ2-3, with 10 positions matching TRBD1. V dropped 1 base and J dropped 3; count of bases not matched to a gene: 8. The CDR3 runs 17 residues. Germline values: CDR1 SGHRS, CDR2 YFSETQ. CDR3 DNA sequence: TGCGCCAGCAGCTTGCTAATGGGACAGGGGAAGACAGATACGCAGTATTTT. It specifies CASSLLMGQGKTDTQYF.

This clone has more than one count but fewer than ten. The chain is built from TRBV2 and TRBJ2-5, with D possibly matching TRBD2 (5 bases). CDR1 is SNHLY and CDR2 is FYNNEI in the germline V gene. The CDR3 consists of 16 residues. Trimming removed 4 bases from V and 5 bases from J, with 20 bases in between. The CDR3 protein is CASSAGPFRGRETQYF. The CDR3 DNA follows: TGTGCCAGCAGTGCAGGCCCCTTCCGGGGTCGGGAGACCCAGTACTTC.

The table lists this clone with a few counts. The V call is TRBV15, the J call TRBJ2-7; 7 bases fit TRBD1. Germline values: CDR1 LNHNV, CDR2 YYDKDF (reference sequence). This CDR3 has 15 residues. The V segment lost 4 bases and the J segment 5 bases; nucleotides outside the gene matches: 11. CDR3 DNA sequence: TGTGCCACCAGCACCTCGGGACAGTTAGACAACGAGCAGTACTTC. Translating it yields CATSTSGQLDNEQYF.

J is TRBJ1-6 and V is TRBV19, with 7 bases that match TRBD1. Per germline, CDR1 LNHDA and CDR2 SQIVND (reference sequence). J gave up 4 bases and V 9 bases, and 6 bases lay outside the gene matches. This CDR3 has 14 amino acids. The CDR3 nucleotides read TGTGCCAGCGCGACAGGGCCGTATAATTCACCCCTCCACTTT. This encodes CASATGPYNSPLHF.

This sequence joins TRBV7-3 and TRBJ2-1; TRBD2 matches at 9 bases. J gave up 7 bases and V 2 bases, and 3 bases lay outside the gene matches. The CDR3 consists of 14 residues. Per germline, CDR1 SGHTA and CDR2 FQGTGA. The DNA of the CDR3 is TGTGCCAGCAGCTTAGCGGGGGGGCGTAATGAGCAGTTCTTC. As protein: CASSLAGGRNEQFF.

The CDR3 spells CASTPGRGYNEQFF. CDR3 nucleotides: TGTGCCAGCACCCCGGGAAGGGGATACAATGAGCAGTTCTTC. This chain joins TRBV7-6 and TRBJ2-1; D may correspond to TRBD1 or TRBD2 (5 bases each). This CDR3 contains 14 residues. Germline CDR1 is SGHVS and CDR2 is FNYEAQ. Trimming took 7 bases from V and 4 from J, leaving 14 bases between them.

The gene calls are TRBV7-9 and TRBJ2-1, with D possibly being TRBD2 (7 bases). This CDR3 has 14 residues. Germline CDR1 SEHNR, CDR2 FQNEAQ (reference sequence). Trimming removed 1 base at V and 8 bases at J, with 12 bases between. The CDR3: CASSLVGGRYEQFF. CDR3 DNA: TGTGCCAGCAGCTTAGTGGGGGGGCGTTATGAGCAGTTCTTC.

The chain is built from TRBV11-2 and TRBJ2-7; D is unclear. The CDR3 runs 13 residues. The V end lost 3 bases, the J end lost 3 bases, and 9 bases lay between the germline ends. The germline V gene encodes CDR1 SGHAT and CDR2 FQNNGV. The DNA for the CDR3 is TGTGCCAGCAGCTTCGGCACTTACTACGAGCAGTACTTC. Protein sequence: CASSFGTYYEQYF.

By sample fraction, this clone is large (0.1 to 1%). The genes are TRBV6-1 and TRBJ1-1, with TRBD1 matching over 9 bases. Germline V CDR1 and CDR2: MNHNS, SASEGT. Trimming at V came to 8 bases and at J to 7 bases, leaving 8 bases not matched to a gene. This CDR3 region has 13 residues. CDR3 DNA: TGTGCCAGCGCTCCCGGGACAGGGTATGAAGCTTTCTTT. Amino acid sequence: CASAPGTGYEAFF.